The rows below give T cell receptor beta chains drawn from one sample of a study of T cells in Graves' hyperthyroidism and ophthalmopathy. TCRdb re-called the multiplex PCR reads through MiXCR, storing one row per CDR3 protein. The sample includes around 350,000 distinct CDR3 sequences, 13% to 15% of them seen just once. Source material: blood. Receptors originate from a woman younger than 45 with Graves' ophthalmopathy. The CDR3 runs from the conserved cysteine through the conserved F or W. D genes are given only for firm matches. Size is stated for part of the rows, as once, few or many counts, or as a class when the clone is expanded.

V gene	clone size	D gene	J gene	CDR3 protein	CDR3 DNA
TRBV20-1	many	TRBD1	TRBJ2-7	CSAREVGQGAGEQYF	TGCAGTGCTAGAGAGGTCGGACAGGGGGCGGGTGAGCAGTACTTC
TRBV12-3/TRBV12-4	-	TRBD1	TRBJ1-1	CASSPRTGGVDTEAFF	TGTGCCAGCAGTCCGAGGACAGGGGGAGTAGATACTGAAGCTTTCTTT
TRBV12-3/TRBV12-4	many	TRBD1	TRBJ2-1	CASNRGRNEQFF	TGTGCCAGCAACAGGGGGCGCAATGAGCAGTTCTTC
TRBV27	-	-	TRBJ1-5	CASSGLYNQPQHF	TGTGCCAGCAGTGGACTGTACAATCAGCCCCAGCATTTT
TRBV13	-	-	TRBJ1-3	CASSLGGGGDRNTIYF	TGTGCCAGCAGCTTAGGCGGGGGGGGAGATCGGAACACCATATATTTT
TRBV6-6	-	-	TRBJ1-5	CASSYGRGNQPQHF	TGTGCCAGCAGTTACGGAAGAGGGAATCAGCCCCAGCATTTT
TRBV6-6	many	-	TRBJ2-3	CASSYRWGSTDTQYF	TGTGCCAGCAGTTACCGTTGGGGCAGCACAGATACGCAGTATTTT
TRBV5-1	many	-	TRBJ1-2	CASSLYGTEANYGYTF	TGCGCCAGCAGCTTATACGGGACTGAAGCTAACTATGGCTACACCTTC
TRBV20-1	many	-	TRBJ2-1	CSAREESNEQFF	TGCAGTGCTAGAGAAGAAAGCAATGAGCAGTTCTTC
TRBV5-1	many	TRBD2	TRBJ2-2	CASSLDGVAGLSGELFF	TGCGCCAGCAGCTTGGACGGAGTAGCGGGTCTCTCCGGAGAGCTGTTTTTT
TRBV15	-	-	TRBJ1-4	CATSISLNEKLFF	TGTGCCACCAGCATATCTCTCAATGAAAAACTGTTTTTT
TRBV19	few	TRBD1	TRBJ1-2	CASSGTESGGYTF	TGTGCCAGTAGTGGGACAGAGTCTGGGGGCTACACCTTC
TRBV27	many	TRBD1	TRBJ1-1	CASIMSPDRPEAFF	TGTGCCAGCATCATGAGCCCGGACAGGCCTGAAGCTTTCTTT
TRBV20-1	many	TRBD2	TRBJ2-3	CSARVEAGGPVADTQYF	TGCAGTGCTAGAGTTGAGGCGGGGGGGCCGGTGGCAGATACGCAGTATTTT
TRBV10-3	many	TRBD1	TRBJ1-1	CATEGQGNTEAFF	TGTGCCACCGAAGGACAGGGGAACACTGAAGCTTTCTTT
TRBV7-2	many	-	TRBJ2-5	CASSIRTGGGKTQYF	TGTGCCAGCAGCATAAGGACAGGCGGGGGCAAGACCCAGTACTTC
TRBV16	many	-	TRBJ2-5	CASSQSRETQYF	TGTGCCAGCAGCCAAAGTAGAGAGACCCAGTACTTC
TRBV11-2	-	-	TRBJ1-2	CASRSIGRIYGYTF	TGTGCCAGCAGGTCAATAGGGCGGATCTATGGCTACACCTTC
TRBV10-3	many	TRBD1	TRBJ2-3	CAISTGTGGSDTQYF	TGTGCCATCAGCACCGGGACAGGGGGGTCAGATACGCAGTATTTT
TRBV29-1	-	TRBD1	TRBJ1-2	CSVKDLDRAYGYTF	TGCAGCGTTAAAGACCTGGACAGGGCCTATGGCTACACCTTC
TRBV6-5	-	-	TRBJ1-3	CASSHGMSQTSGNTIYF	TGTGCCAGCAGTCACGGAATGAGTCAAACCTCTGGAAACACCATATATTTT
TRBV12-3/TRBV12-4	few	-	TRBJ1-4	CASSYMGSNEKLFF	TGTGCCAGCAGCTACATGGGTTCTAATGAAAAACTGTTTTTT
TRBV7-2	many	TRBD1	TRBJ2-5	CASSRGQGYQETQYF	TGTGCCAGCAGCCGGGGACAGGGGTACCAAGAGACCCAGTACTTC
TRBV5-1	many	TRBD2	TRBJ2-3	CASSLASGATDTQYF	TGCGCCAGCAGCTTGGCTAGCGGGGCCACAGATACGCAGTATTTT
TRBV7-9	many	-	TRBJ2-1	CASSLEPGASNEQFF	TGTGCCAGCAGCCTGGAGCCGGGGGCCTCCAATGAGCAGTTCTTC
TRBV7-3	few	-	TRBJ1-5	CASSPWGGQPQHF	TGTGCCAGCAGCCCATGGGGTGGTCAGCCCCAGCATTTT
TRBV19	few	TRBD1	TRBJ2-1	CASSKTDRVVDEQFF	TGTGCCAGTAGTAAAACAGACAGGGTTGTAGATGAGCAGTTCTTC